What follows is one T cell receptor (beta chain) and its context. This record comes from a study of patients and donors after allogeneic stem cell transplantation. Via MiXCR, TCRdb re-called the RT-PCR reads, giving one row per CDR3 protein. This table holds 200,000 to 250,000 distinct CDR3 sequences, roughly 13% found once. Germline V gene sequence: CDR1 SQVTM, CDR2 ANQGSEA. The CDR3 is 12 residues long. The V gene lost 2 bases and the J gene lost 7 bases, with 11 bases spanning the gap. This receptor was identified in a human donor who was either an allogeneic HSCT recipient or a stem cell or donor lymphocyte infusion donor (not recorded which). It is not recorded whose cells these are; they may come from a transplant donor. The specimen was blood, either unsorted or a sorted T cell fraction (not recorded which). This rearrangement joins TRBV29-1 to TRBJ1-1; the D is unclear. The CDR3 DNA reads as TGCAGCGTTGAAATGAGACCCAGTGAAGCTTTCTTT. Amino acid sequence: CSVEMRPSEAFF.